This TCR beta chain appears in the sequencing data of a study of T cell responses to AZD1222 COVID-19 vaccine. Background on the study: Second doses were pooled across both intervals (about 4 or about 12 weeks).

The CDR3 runs 13 residues. The germline V gene has CDR1 SQVTM and CDR2 ANQGSEA. V gave up 0 bases and J gave up 6 bases, with 9 bases separating them. Study-wide points: In the spike-specific TCR repertoire, nearly half reportedly target unmutated variant regions. Spike-specific TCR breadth and depth went up after people got two AZD1222 doses.

Assay: immunoSEQ multiplex PCR; the TCRdb copy retains only in-frame clones and omits some. The table lists approximately 100,000 clones, approximately 87% of them singletons, with around 12% in the top ten. Turning to this clone: Its target is not known.

The sequence was collected from an adult in good health. The chain carries TRBV29-1 and TRBJ1-3; D possibly corresponds to TRBD1 (5 bases). The sample in question was peripheral blood, obtained on day 0 of AZD1222 vaccination. The CDR3 coding sequence is TGCAGCGTTGAAGATTGGGGGGAAAACACCATATATTTT. Translated: CSVEDWGENTIYF.